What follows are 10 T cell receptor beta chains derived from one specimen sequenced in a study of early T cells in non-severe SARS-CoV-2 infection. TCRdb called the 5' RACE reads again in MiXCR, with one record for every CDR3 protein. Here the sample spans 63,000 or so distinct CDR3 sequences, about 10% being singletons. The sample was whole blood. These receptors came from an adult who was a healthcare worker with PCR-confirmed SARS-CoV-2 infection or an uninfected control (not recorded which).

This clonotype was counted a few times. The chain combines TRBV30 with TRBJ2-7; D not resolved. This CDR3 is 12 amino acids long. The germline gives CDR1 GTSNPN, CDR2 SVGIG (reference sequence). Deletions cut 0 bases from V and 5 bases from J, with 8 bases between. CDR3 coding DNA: TGTGCCTGGAGTGTACGGGTGAACGAGCAGTACTTC. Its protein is CAWSVRVNEQYF.

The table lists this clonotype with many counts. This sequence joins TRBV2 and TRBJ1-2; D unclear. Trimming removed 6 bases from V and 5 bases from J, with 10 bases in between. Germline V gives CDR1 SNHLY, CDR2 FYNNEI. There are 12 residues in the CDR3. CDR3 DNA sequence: TGTGCCAGCAGAGGGTCGGGGTATGGCTACACCTTC. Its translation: CASRGSGYGYTF.

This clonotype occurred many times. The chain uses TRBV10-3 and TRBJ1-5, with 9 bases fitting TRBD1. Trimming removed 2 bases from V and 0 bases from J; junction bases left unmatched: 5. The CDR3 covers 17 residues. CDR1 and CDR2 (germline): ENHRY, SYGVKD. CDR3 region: CAISERDRVYSNQPQHF. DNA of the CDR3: TGTGCCATCAGTGAGAGGGACAGGGTTTATAGCAATCAGCCCCAGCATTTT.

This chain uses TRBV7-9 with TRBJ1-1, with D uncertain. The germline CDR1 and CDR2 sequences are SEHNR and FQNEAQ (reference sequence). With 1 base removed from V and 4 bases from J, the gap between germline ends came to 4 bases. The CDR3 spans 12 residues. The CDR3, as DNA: TGTGCCAGCAGCTTAGTGAGCACTGAAGCTTTCTTT. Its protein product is CASSLVSTEAFF.

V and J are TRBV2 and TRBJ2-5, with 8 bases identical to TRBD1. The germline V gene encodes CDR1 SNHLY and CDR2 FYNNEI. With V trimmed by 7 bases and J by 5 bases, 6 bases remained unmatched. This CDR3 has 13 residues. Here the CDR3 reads CASIAGGLETQYF. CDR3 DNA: TGTGCCAGCATAGCAGGGGGCCTGGAGACCCAGTACTTC.

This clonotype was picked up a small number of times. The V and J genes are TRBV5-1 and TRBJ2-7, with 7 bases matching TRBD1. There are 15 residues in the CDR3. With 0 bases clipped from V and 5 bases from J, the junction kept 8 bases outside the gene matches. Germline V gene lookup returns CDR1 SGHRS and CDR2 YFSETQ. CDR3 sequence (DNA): TGCGCCAGCAGCTTGGCCCCGCAGGGGGTTAACGAGCAGTACTTC. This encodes CASSLAPQGVNEQYF.

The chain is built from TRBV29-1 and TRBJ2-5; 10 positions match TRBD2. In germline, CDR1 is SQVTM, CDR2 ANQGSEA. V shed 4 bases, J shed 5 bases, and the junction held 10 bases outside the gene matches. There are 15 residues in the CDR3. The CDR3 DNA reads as TGCAGCGTTGTGGTAGCGGGGGGCAGCATGGAGACCCAGTACTTC. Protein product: CSVVVAGGSMETQYF.

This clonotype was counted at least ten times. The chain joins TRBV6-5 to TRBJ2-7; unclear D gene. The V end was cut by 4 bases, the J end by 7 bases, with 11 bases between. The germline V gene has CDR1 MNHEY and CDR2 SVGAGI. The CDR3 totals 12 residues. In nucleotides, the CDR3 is TGTGCCAGCAGTTCTGAGAATCGGGAGCAGTACTTC. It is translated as CASSSENREQYF.

CDR3 loop: CASSLAAGAYGYTF. The CDR3 DNA follows: TGCGCCAGCAGCTTGGCGGCGGGGGCGTATGGCTACACCTTC. The rearrangement links TRBV5-1 to TRBJ1-2; the D gene is possibly TRBD1 (6 bases). V lost 0 bases, J lost 5 bases, and 11 bases lay in between. The CDR3 loop spans 14 amino acids. The germline gives CDR1 SGHRS, CDR2 YFSETQ.

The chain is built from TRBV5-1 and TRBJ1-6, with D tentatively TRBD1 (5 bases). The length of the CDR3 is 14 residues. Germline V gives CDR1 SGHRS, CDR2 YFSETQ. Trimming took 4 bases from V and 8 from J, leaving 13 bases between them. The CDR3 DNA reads TGCGCCAGCAGCCCGGCAGGGTTGCATTCACCCCTCCACTTT. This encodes CASSPAGLHSPLHF.